This TCR beta chain was documented in a study of monozygotic twins with inflammatory bowel disease. The study, taken as a whole, reports: For IBD patients, clonotypes shared with others were fewer than for healthy twins, especially with disease activity. There was no way to distinguish the different T cell subtypes.

In the case of this clonotype: Its antigen is as yet unknown.

Added by template switching were UMIs that each held a 6-nucleotide sample barcode. After re-calling the 5' RACE reads, TCRdb lists one entry per CDR3 protein, DNA absent. This table lists more than 350,000 distinct CDR3 sequences. Germline values: CDR1 MNHNS, CDR2 SASEGT. This CDR3 has 12 residues. V and J are TRBV6-1 and TRBJ2-7; checking the TCRdb D call of TRBD1 is not possible without DNA. The specimen sequenced was blood. This receptor was taken from a human donor with ulcerative colitis or Crohn's disease, or a healthy co-twin of an affected twin (not recorded which). The CDR3 region is CASSPRQGVQYF.